Following are 15 T cell receptor beta chains from one sample sequenced in a study of T cells in Graves' hyperthyroidism and ophthalmopathy. There were TCR beta CDR3 regions amplified from RNA transcripts. HTBI primers drove first-round RT-PCR of the TCR CDR3. One entry per CDR3 protein results from TCRdb running MiXCR on the multiplex PCR reads. The profile covers nearly 110,000 distinct CDR3 sequences, with more than 15% appearing a single time and 35% to 45% taken by the ten largest. The specimen sequenced was blood. Receptors were obtained from a woman in her fifties or sixties with Graves' hyperthyroidism.

This clonotype has at least ten counts. The chain is built from TRBV5-8 and TRBJ1-6, with 12 bases matching TRBD1. In germline, CDR1 is SGHTS, CDR2 YDEGEE. Trimming took 0 bases from V and 9 from J; bases not matched to a gene: 4. The CDR3 has 16 residues. DNA for the CDR3: TGTGCCAGCAGCTTGGAGGGACAGGGGGCACGTTCACCCCTCCACTTT. Translation: CASSLEGQGARSPLHF.

This clonotype was recorded many times. The rearrangement joins TRBV5-6 to TRBJ2-4, with 8 bases fitting TRBD2. Per the germline V gene, CDR1 is SGHDT and CDR2 is YYEEEE. Trimming took 5 bases from V and 0 from J; bases not matched to a gene: 7. This CDR3 region has 16 residues. CDR3 sequence (DNA): TGTGCCAGCAGAAGAGCGGGAGAACTAGCCAAAAACATTCAGTACTTC. Its protein is CASRRAGELAKNIQYF.

This clonotype was picked up a small number of times. CDR3 DNA sequence: TGTGCCAGCAGTTTTAAGAAGGGGGGGACCTATAATTCACCCCTCCACTTT. Amino acid sequence: CASSFKKGGTYNSPLHF. This chain uses TRBV27 with TRBJ1-6; D is possibly TRBD1 (6 bases). Germline V gene lookup returns CDR1 MNHEY and CDR2 SMNVEV (reference sequence). This CDR3 comprises 17 residues. Trimming shortened V by 3 bases and J by 2 bases, and 14 bases separated the two germline ends.

The chain carries TRBV11-1 and TRBJ1-2; D is uncertain. CDR1 and CDR2 from the germline V gene are SGHAT and FQDESV (reference sequence). Trimming left V 5 bases short and J 4 bases short, with 11 bases between. The length of the CDR3 is 13 residues. Here the CDR3 reads CASSLDEVYGYTF. The DNA for the CDR3 is TGTGCCAGCAGCCTCGACGAAGTCTATGGCTACACCTTC.

This clonotype was found many times. The rearrangement links TRBV15 to TRBJ2-1; 12 bases fit TRBD2. There are 17 residues in the CDR3. V gave up 0 bases and J gave up 2 bases; unmatched junction bases: 2. The germline gives CDR1 LNHNV, CDR2 YYDKDF (reference sequence). CDR3 amino acids: CATSRESSGRAYNEQFF. CDR3 coding DNA: TGTGCCACCAGCAGAGAATCTAGCGGGAGGGCCTACAATGAGCAGTTCTTC.

This clonotype was detected many times. The chain joins TRBV20-1 to TRBJ1-2; D perhaps matches TRBD1 (5 bases). V lost 7 bases and J 3 bases, leaving 18 bases between the germline ends. This CDR3 comprises 14 residues. CDR1 DFQATT and CDR2 SNEGSKA come from the germline V gene (reference sequence). The CDR3 nucleotides are TGCAGTGTTACGAAGGAGGGGATCGACTATGGCTACACCTTC. Translated: CSVTKEGIDYGYTF.

This clonotype showed up many times. The V gene is TRBV11-2, the J gene TRBJ2-1; tentatively, D is TRBD2 (5 bases). The germline gives CDR1 SGHAT, CDR2 FQNNGV. V gave up 3 bases and J gave up 6 bases, with 15 bases separating them. CDR3 size: 15 residues. The CDR3 region is CASSLQPGTINEQFF. The CDR3, as DNA: TGTGCCAGCAGCTTGCAACCGGGAACGATCAATGAGCAGTTCTTC.

This clonotype has ten or more counts. V is TRBV5-5 and J is TRBJ2-4; possibly TRBD1 for D (6 bases). This CDR3 contains 15 residues. V was shortened by 1 base and J by 3 bases, with 11 bases between the two germline ends. Germline V lookup: CDR1 SGHKS, CDR2 YYEKEE (reference sequence). The CDR3 sequence: CASSLIGGIKNIQYF. The DNA of the CDR3 is TGTGCCAGCAGCTTGATAGGGGGAATCAAAAACATTCAGTACTTC.

This clonotype occurred many times. The chain recombines TRBV11-2 with TRBJ2-7; tentatively, D is TRBD1 or TRBD2 (5 bases each). The germline V and J ends were trimmed by 0 bases and 3 bases, with 9 bases remaining between them. Germline CDR1 and CDR2: SGHAT and FQNNGV. This CDR3 has 14 amino acids. CDR3 protein: CASSLDVGGYEQYV. CDR3 DNA sequence: TGTGCCAGCAGCTTAGATGTTGGGGGCTACGAGCAGTACGTC.

There are many counts of this clonotype. The V call is TRBV2, the J call TRBJ1-6; 7 nucleotides match TRBD1. The CDR3 sequence is 14 residues long. Germline V lookup: CDR1 SNHLY, CDR2 FYNNEI. V shed 4 bases and J 7 bases; nucleotides not matched to a gene: 4. DNA of the CDR3: TGTGCCAGCAGTGGACAGGGCGCAAATTCACCCCTCCACTTT. Translating it yields CASSGQGANSPLHF.

This clonotype occurred many times. The chain carries TRBV29-1 and TRBJ2-7; D not resolved. With 4 bases removed from V and 2 bases from J, the gap between germline ends came to 9 bases. Germline V gives CDR1 SQVTM, CDR2 ANQGSEA. The CDR3 runs to 12 residues. The CDR3 region is CSVGGRTYEQYF. Written as DNA, the CDR3 is TGCAGCGTTGGTGGACGGACCTACGAGCAGTACTTC.

This clonotype was found many times. The J gene is TRBJ1-2, the V gene TRBV28, with 8 bases that match TRBD1. CDR3 length equals 15 residues. The trim removed 3 bases at V and 7 bases at J, leaving 10 bases unmatched. Germline values: CDR1 MDHEN, CDR2 SYDVKM. Written as DNA, the CDR3 is TGTGCCAGCAGTTTGGGGACAGGTGGTCGCGGTGGCTACACCTTC. Its translation is CASSLGTGGRGGYTF.

This chain links TRBV30 with TRBJ1-2; the match to TRBD1 covers 9 bases. Germline loops: CDR1 GTSNPN, CDR2 SVGIG (reference sequence). V was pared by 4 bases and J by 2 bases, with 5 bases of the junction left unmatched. This CDR3 has 14 residues. The CDR3 protein is CAWNRDRANYGYTF. Written as DNA, the CDR3 is TGTGCCTGGAACCGGGACAGGGCGAACTATGGCTACACCTTC. Filled out from reference TRBV30 and TRBJ1-2, the complete variable domain reads SQTIHQWPATLVQPVGSPLSLECTVEGTSNPNLYWYRQAAGRGLQLLFYSVGIGQISSEVPQNLSASRPQDRQFILSSKKLLLSDSGFYLCAWNRDRANYGYTFGSGTRLTVV.

This clonotype appeared many times. This may come from a read error, since a much larger clone is one base off. The CDR3 sequence: CASSLAQETQYF. The CDR3 DNA reads as TGTGCCAGCAGCTTAGCCCAAGAGACCCAGTACTTC. This chain connects TRBV11-2 to TRBJ2-5; no definite D call. Trimming removed 1 base from V and 1 base from J, with 1 base in between. The germline V gene has CDR1 SGHAT and CDR2 FQNNGV. This CDR3 is built from 12 residues.

About this clonotype: A read error may explain this, as a much larger clone is one base away. This chain uses TRBV2 with TRBJ2-3; D unresolved. The CDR3 spans 14 residues. CDR1 SNHLY and CDR2 FYNNEI come from the germline V gene. The CDR3: CASMERQNTDTQYF. CDR3 nucleotide sequence: TGTGCGAGCATGGAGAGACAAAACACAGATACGCAGTATTTT.